The 18 T cell receptor beta chains presented below share a single source sample, sequenced in a study of blood T cell repertoires in COVID-19. Clones were sequenced by immunoSEQ multiplex PCR, and TCRdb holds only the in-frame ones, with some missing. The sample contains about 210,000 clones, approximately 84% of which appear only once. Specimen: peripheral blood. The receptors were gathered from a woman of 80 years or more with COVID-19, enrolled during active disease.

J is TRBJ2-3 and V is TRBV7-9; D possibly corresponds to TRBD2 (5 bases). The germline V gene has CDR1 SEHNR and CDR2 FQNEAQ (reference sequence). The CDR3 loop spans 15 amino acids. The V end was cut by 1 base, the J end by 5 bases, with 13 bases between. In nucleotides, the CDR3 is TGTGCCAGCAGCTTAGGTGGGAGCCTGGGAGATACGCAGTATTTT. This codes for CASSLGGSLGDTQYF.

The chain joins TRBV6-2 or TRBV6-3 to TRBJ2-7; D not certain. This CDR3 region has 15 residues. The V gene's germline CDR1 is MNHEY and CDR2 SVGEGT. V was shortened by 0 bases and J by 12 bases, with 21 bases between the two germline ends. The CDR3 region is CASSYSIAAFPNAYF. CDR3 in DNA: TGTGCCAGCAGTTACTCGATAGCAGCCTTCCCTAACGCGTACTTC.

The J gene is TRBJ1-1, the V gene TRBV2; TRBD1 agrees at 7 bases. V was clipped by 2 bases and J by 3 bases; unmatched bases: 3. Looked up from germline, CDR1 is SNHLY and CDR2 is FYNNEI. The CDR3 length is 14 residues. DNA for the CDR3: TGTGCCAGCAGTGAAAGGGGGCCCTACACTGAAGCTTTCTTT. This gives the protein CASSERGPYTEAFF.

The chain carries TRBV3-1 (or the pseudogene TRBV3-2) and TRBJ2-2, with TRBD1 matching over 8 bases. Germline CDR1 and CDR2: LGHDT and YNNKEL (reference sequence). The CDR3 sequence is 15 residues long. The trim removed 4 bases at V and 5 bases at J, leaving 6 bases unmatched. CDR3 in amino acids: CASSPPGGATGELFF. CDR3 DNA sequence: TGTGCCAGCAGCCCACCAGGGGGCGCGACCGGGGAGCTGTTTTTT.

The rearrangement joins TRBV5-1 to TRBJ2-5, with TRBD1 identical over 7 bases. Per the germline V gene, CDR1 is SGHRS and CDR2 is YFSETQ. Losses at the gene ends were 4 bases for V and 1 base for J; bases not matched to a gene: 7. The CDR3 is 15 amino acids. CDR3 coding DNA: TGCGCCAGCAGCCTTACCGGGACAGTCCAAGAGACCCAGTACTTC. It yields the protein CASSLTGTVQETQYF.

The chain couples TRBV7-3 to TRBJ2-2; the D gene is possibly TRBD1 (5 bases). Germline V CDR1 and CDR2: SGHTA, FQGTGA. Deletions cut 1 base from V and 5 bases from J, with 17 bases between. The CDR3 covers 17 residues. The DNA of the CDR3 is TGTGCCAGCAGCTTAAATATAGTGTCGGCAGGGACCGGGGAGCTGTTTTTT. It is translated as CASSLNIVSAGTGELFF.

This clone came up a few times. The chain employs TRBV5-1 and TRBJ1-4, with D possibly being TRBD1 (5 bases). This CDR3 contains 15 residues. CDR1 and CDR2 from the germline V gene are SGHRS and YFSETQ. The V gene lost 7 bases and the J gene lost 0 bases, with 13 bases spanning the gap. The CDR3 loop is CASSGGTATNEKLFF. The CDR3 DNA sequence: TGCGCCAGCTCCGGGGGAACCGCAACTAATGAAAAACTGTTTTTT.

The rearrangement joins TRBV7-3 to TRBJ1-1; unclear D gene. V lost 4 bases, J lost 2 bases, and 8 bases lay in between. CDR1 and CDR2 (germline): SGHTA, FQGTGA. CDR3 length equals 13 residues. CDR3 nucleotides: TGTGCCAGCAGCTCCCGCGGAAACACTGAAGCTTTCTTT. Amino acids: CASSSRGNTEAFF.

The chain joins TRBV9 to TRBJ2-2; D may be TRBD1 (5 bases). Germline-derived CDR1 and CDR2 are SGDLS and YYNGEE. This CDR3 has 15 residues. V was shortened by 2 bases and J by 0 bases, with 8 bases between the two germline ends. The CDR3 nucleotides read TGTGCCAGCAGCGTCTTGGACACGAACACCGGGGAGCTGTTTTTT. Its protein is CASSVLDTNTGELFF. Based on the CDR3 plus reference TRBV9 and TRBJ2-2, the full variable domain is DSGVTQTPKHLITATGQRVTLRCSPRSGDLSVYWYQQSLDQGLQFLIQYYNGEERAKGNILERFSAQQFPDLHSELNLSSLELGDSALYFCASSVLDTNTGELFFGEGSRLTVL.

This CDR3 is CASSNLAGAGGEQFF. DNA of the CDR3: TGTGCCAGCAGTAATCTAGCGGGAGCAGGCGGGGAGCAGTTCTTC. The chain joins TRBV6-5 to TRBJ2-1, with 10 nucleotides matching TRBD2. In germline, CDR1 is MNHEY, CDR2 SVGAGI. With 5 bases clipped from V and 10 bases from J, the junction kept 11 bases outside the gene matches. CDR3 length: 15 residues.

This chain connects TRBV6-5 to TRBJ2-1, with 8 bases aligning to TRBD1. CDR3 length equals 13 residues. Trimming at V came to 8 bases and at J to 9 bases, leaving 9 bases not matched to a gene. Germline CDR1 is MNHEY and CDR2 is SVGAGI. CDR3 amino acids: CASAGTGYGEQFF. In DNA, the CDR3 is TGTGCCAGCGCCGGGACAGGATATGGTGAGCAGTTCTTC.

The sample holds one count of this clone. The chain is built from TRBV19 and TRBJ2-1; 9 bases fit TRBD1. The germline gives CDR1 LNHDA, CDR2 SQIVND (reference sequence). The CDR3 sequence is 16 residues long. V shed 4 bases, J shed 8 bases, and the junction held 12 bases outside the gene matches. In DNA form, the CDR3 reads TGTGCCAGTAGTAAGCTACCGGGACAGGGATACGATGAGCAGTTCTTC. It translates to CASSKLPGQGYDEQFF. Filled out from reference TRBV19 and TRBJ2-1, the complete variable domain reads DGGITQSPKYLFRKEGQNVTLSCEQNLNHDAMYWYRQDPGQGLRLIYYSQIVNDFQKGDIAEGYSVSREKKESFPLTVTSAQKNPTAFYLCASSKLPGQGYDEQFFGPGTRLTVL.

The chain joins TRBV4-1 to TRBJ2-3, with D possibly TRBD1 on 5 matching bases. The CDR3 consists of 16 residues. Germline V lookup: CDR1 MGHRA, CDR2 YSYEKL. Trimming stripped 0 bases from V and 4 bases from J, with 14 bases between. CDR3 sequence: CASSQEGGAMADTQYF. The CDR3 region has the DNA TGCGCCAGCAGCCAAGAGGGTGGGGCCATGGCAGATACGCAGTATTTT.

This chain connects TRBV3-1 (or the pseudogene TRBV3-2) to TRBJ2-2; 9 bases match TRBD2. The CDR3 totals 15 residues. Trimming at V came to 6 bases and at J to 6 bases, leaving 8 bases not matched to a gene. CDR1 LGHDT and CDR2 YNNKEL come from the germline V gene (reference sequence). CDR3 residues: CASSTGLAPAGELFF. In nucleotides, the CDR3 is TGTGCCAGCAGTACGGGACTAGCTCCCGCCGGGGAGCTGTTTTTT.

This clone was seen only once. The chain is built from TRBV6-5 and TRBJ1-5; D perhaps matches TRBD1 (5 bases). There are 14 residues in the CDR3. V was pared by 6 bases and J by 3 bases, with 12 bases between. Per the germline V gene, CDR1 is MNHEY and CDR2 is SVGAGI. The DNA of the CDR3 is TGTGCCAGCAGCCCCCCAGGGAACAATCAGCCCCAGCATTTT. Amino acid sequence: CASSPPGNNQPQHF.

The chain is built from TRBV20-1 and TRBJ2-6, with 7 bases fitting TRBD2. Germline CDR1 reads DFQATT; CDR2 reads SNEGSKA (reference sequence). The length of the CDR3 is 15 residues. J was trimmed by 0 bases and V by 5 bases; bases with no gene match: 4. CDR3 amino acids: CSARAGDSGANVLTF. DNA for the CDR3: TGCAGTGCTCGTGCGGGGGACTCTGGGGCCAACGTCCTGACTTTC.

This chain connects TRBV3-1 (or the pseudogene TRBV3-2) to TRBJ1-6; 8 nucleotides align to TRBD1. This CDR3 has 15 amino acids. Germline CDR1 LGHDT, CDR2 YNNKEL (reference sequence). Germline trimming cut 4 bases from V and 10 bases from J; bases unmatched to any gene: 9. CDR3 nucleotides: TGTGCCAGCAGCCCAGGGGGGGACAGGAGATCACCCCTCCACTTT. It translates to CASSPGGDRRSPLHF.

The genes are TRBV5-4 and TRBJ1-5; 7 bases align to TRBD1. Looked up from germline, CDR1 is SGHNT and CDR2 is YYREEE (reference sequence). There are 17 residues in the CDR3. With V trimmed by 2 bases and J by 3 bases, 11 bases remained unmatched. CDR3 sequence: CASSLHLTGAFNQPQHF. The CDR3 DNA sequence: TGTGCCAGCAGCTTACACCTCACAGGGGCCTTCAATCAGCCCCAGCATTTT.